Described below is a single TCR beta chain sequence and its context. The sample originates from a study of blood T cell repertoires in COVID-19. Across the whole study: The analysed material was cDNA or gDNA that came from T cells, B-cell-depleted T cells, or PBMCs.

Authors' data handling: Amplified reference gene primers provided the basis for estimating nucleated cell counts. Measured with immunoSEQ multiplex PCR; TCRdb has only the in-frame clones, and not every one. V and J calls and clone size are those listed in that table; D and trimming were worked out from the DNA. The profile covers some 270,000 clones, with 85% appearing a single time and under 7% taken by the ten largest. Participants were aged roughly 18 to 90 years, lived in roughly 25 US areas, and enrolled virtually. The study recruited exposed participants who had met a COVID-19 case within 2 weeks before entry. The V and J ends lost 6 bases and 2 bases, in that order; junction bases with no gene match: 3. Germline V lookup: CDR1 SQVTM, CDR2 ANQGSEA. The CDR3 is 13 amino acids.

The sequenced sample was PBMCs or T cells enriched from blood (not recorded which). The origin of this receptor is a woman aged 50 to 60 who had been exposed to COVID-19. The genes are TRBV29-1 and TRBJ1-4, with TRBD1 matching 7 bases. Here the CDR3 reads CSVRGQTNEKLFF. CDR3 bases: TGCAGCGTCCGGGGACAGACTAATGAAAAACTGTTTTTT. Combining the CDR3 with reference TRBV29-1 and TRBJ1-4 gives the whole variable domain SAVISQKPSRDICQRGTSLTIQCQVDSQVTMMFWYRQQPGQSLTLIATANQGSEATYESGFVIDKFPISRPNLTFSTLTVSNMSPEDSSIYLCSVRGQTNEKLFFGSGTQLSVL.